These 21 T cell receptor beta chains share one sample of origin, sequenced in a study of regulatory T cells in long-lasting Graves disease. Construction of TCR beta libraries relied on iRepertoire HTBI primers and on Arm-PCR targeting CDR3 regions. In TCRdb, the multiplex PCR reads were re-called with MiXCR into one record per CDR3 protein. The data show 250,000 to 400,000 distinct CDR3 sequences, approximately 20% seen once. Documented time point: newly diagnosed GD, antithyroid drugs for less than 3 months. Researchers made the TCR library from RNA that was extracted from PBMCs. The source material was peripheral blood mononuclear cells (PBMCs), sampled at new diagnosis, from a patient treated with antithyroid drugs. These receptors originate from a female donor with Graves disease.

This clonotype was detected only a few times. The chain joins TRBV4-1 to TRBJ2-1; D gene uncertain. In germline, CDR1 is MGHRA, CDR2 YSYEKL. The V end was cut by 1 base, the J end by 6 bases, with 7 bases between. This CDR3 has 13 residues. CDR3 sequence: CASSQVSSNEQFF. CDR3 coding DNA: TGCGCCAGCAGCCAAGTCAGTAGCAATGAGCAGTTCTTC.

The chain's CDR3 is CASSNGVGEQFF. The CDR3 coding sequence is TGTGCCAGCAGCAACGGGGTGGGGGAGCAGTTCTTC. This chain links TRBV7-9 with TRBJ2-1, with D tentatively TRBD2 (5 bases). Looked up from germline, CDR1 is SEHNR and CDR2 is FQNEAQ (reference sequence). V lost 5 bases, J lost 10 bases, and 12 bases lay in between. This CDR3 contains 12 residues.

This clonotype has a handful of counts. The gene calls are TRBV3-1 and TRBJ2-2; the D is unclear. Trimming removed 3 bases at V and 6 bases at J, with 5 bases between. The germline CDR1 and CDR2 sequences are LGHDT and YNNKEL (reference sequence). CDR3 length: 12 residues. The CDR3 is CASSHGPGELFF. The CDR3 DNA is TGTGCCAGCAGCCATGGACCCGGGGAGCTGTTTTTT. The full variable domain, its missing parts supplied by reference TRBV3-1 and TRBJ2-2, is DTAVSQTPKYLVTQMGNDKSIKCEQNLGHDTMYWYKQDSKKFLKIMFSYNNKELIINETVPNRFSPKSPDKAHLNLHINSLELGDSAVYFCASSHGPGELFFGEGSRLTVL.

This sequence joins TRBV19 and TRBJ2-2, with 14 bases lining up with TRBD2. The V segment lost 6 bases and the J segment 5 bases; nucleotides outside the gene matches: 8. The CDR3 covers 17 residues. CDR1 and CDR2 (germline): LNHDA, SQIVND (reference sequence). CDR3 sequence reads: CASSTLTSGRATGELFF. The CDR3 bases are TGTGCCAGTAGCACCCTGACTAGCGGGAGGGCAACCGGGGAGCTGTTTTTT.

This clonotype has at least ten counts. This rearrangement joins TRBV4-2 to TRBJ2-1; 7 bases line up with TRBD2. The CDR3 runs 15 residues. CDR1 LGHNA and CDR2 YNFKEQ come from the germline V gene. The V and J ends lost 0 bases and 5 bases, in that order; junction bases with no gene match: 4. CDR3 in amino acids: CASSQDGAGDNEQFF. The CDR3 region has the DNA TGTGCCAGCAGCCAAGATGGGGCGGGAGACAATGAGCAGTTCTTC.

The chain couples TRBV7-9 to TRBJ2-7; the D gene is possibly TRBD2 (6 bases). The CDR3 has 14 residues. CDR1 SEHNR and CDR2 FQNEAQ come from the germline V gene (reference sequence). Trimming shortened V by 4 bases and J by 6 bases, and 16 bases separated the two germline ends. The CDR3: CASSSRGRDSEQYF. CDR3 in DNA: TGTGCCAGCAGCTCCCGGGGCAGGGACTCCGAGCAGTACTTC.

This clonotype showed up many times. The chain uses TRBV6-1 and TRBJ1-6; 9 positions agree with TRBD1. CDR1 and CDR2 (germline): MNHNS, SASEGT. The CDR3 contains 14 residues. The V and J ends lost 7 bases and 6 bases, in that order; junction bases with no gene match: 4. DNA for the CDR3: TGTGCCAGCAAGGGACAGGGAAGTAATTCACCCCTCCACTTT. This translates into CASKGQGSNSPLHF.

Concerning this clonotype: The germline gene is not matched at one end of the junction; a read error may be the cause. The rearrangement uses TRBV2 and TRBJ2-3; D uncertain. Germline CDR1 SNHLY, CDR2 FYNNEI. The CDR3 is 10 amino acids. The CDR3 DNA reads TGTGCCAGCAGGCCAGATGCGCAGTATTTT. The encoded protein is CASRPDAQYF.

In this sample, this clonotype turned up many times. The chain is built from TRBV5-1 and TRBJ2-7; tentatively, D is TRBD2 (5 bases). There are 15 residues in the CDR3. V was trimmed by 0 bases and J by 2 bases, leaving 12 bases between them. Looked up from germline, CDR1 is SGHRS and CDR2 is YFSETQ. The CDR3 protein is CASSLGAVGTYEQYF. DNA for the CDR3: TGCGCCAGCAGCTTGGGAGCGGTCGGCACCTACGAGCAGTACTTC.

The sample holds many counts of this clonotype. J is TRBJ2-7 and V is TRBV5-1; TRBD1 aligns across 8 bases. CDR1 and CDR2 from the germline V gene are SGHRS and YFSETQ. The CDR3 extends over 14 amino acids. The V and J ends lost 6 bases and 2 bases, in that order; junction bases with no gene match: 7. The CDR3: CASTPGQVTYEQYF. The CDR3 nucleotides read TGCGCCAGCACCCCGGGACAGGTGACCTACGAGCAGTACTTC.

Concerning this clonotype itself: Its ends do not fully match the called genes, so a read error is possible. This rearrangement joins TRBV19 to TRBJ2-1, with D tentatively TRBD2 (5 bases). Germline V gene lookup returns CDR1 LNHDA and CDR2 SQIVND (reference sequence). This CDR3 is built from 13 residues. CDR3 bases: TGTACCAGTAGTACCGGGACCTACAATGAGCAGTTCTTC. Translating it yields CTSSTGTYNEQFF. The full variable domain, rest sourced from reference TRBV19 and TRBJ2-1, is DGGITQSPKYLFRKEGQNVTLSCEQNLNHDAMYWYRQDPGQGLRLIYYSQIVNDFQKGDIAEGYSVSREKKESFPLTVTSAQKNPTAFYLCTSSTGTYNEQFFGPGTRLTVL.

This clonotype occurred many times. The chain has TRBV29-1 and TRBJ1-1; unclear D gene. Germline CDR1 and CDR2: SQVTM and ANQGSEA. The CDR3 length is 12 residues. The V end was cut by 6 bases, the J end by 7 bases, with 15 bases between. The CDR3 bases are TGCAGCGTCGACCAAGCCGGGGTTGAAGCTTTCTTT. Translated, it gives CSVDQAGVEAFF.

This clonotype showed up many times. The chain combines TRBV5-1 with TRBJ2-1; TRBD2 aligns across 10 bases. This CDR3 is 15 amino acids long. The V gene end was trimmed by 5 bases and the J gene end by 1 base; junction bases not matched to a gene: 3. The germline CDR1 and CDR2 sequences are SGHRS and YFSETQ. The CDR3 spells CASSEAGGSYNEQFF. In DNA form, the CDR3 reads TGCGCCAGCAGTGAAGCGGGAGGGTCCTACAATGAGCAGTTCTTC.

In this sample, this clonotype turned up many times. The rearrangement links TRBV28 to TRBJ2-3; TRBD1 aligns across 7 bases. This CDR3 is 16 amino acids long. V lost 4 bases to trimming and J lost 0 bases; unmatched junction nucleotides: 7. CDR1 and CDR2 (germline): MDHEN, SYDVKM. The CDR3, as DNA: TGTGCCAGCAGTTCCCCGGGACAGCTTAGCACAGATACGCAGTATTTT. Its protein is CASSSPGQLSTDTQYF. The variable domain in full, completed from reference TRBV28 and TRBJ2-3, reads DVKVTQSSRYLVKRTGEKVFLECVQDMDHENMFWYRQDPGLGLRLIYFSYDVKMKEKGDIPEGYSVSREKKERFSLILESASTNQTSMYLCASSSPGQLSTDTQYFGPGTRLTVL.

There are many counts of this clonotype. J is TRBJ2-5 and V is TRBV28, with TRBD1 matching 10 bases. Germline V lookup: CDR1 MDHEN, CDR2 SYDVKM. The V and J ends lost 10 bases and 5 bases, in that order; junction bases with no gene match: 10. The CDR3 contains 14 residues. For the CDR3, the DNA is TGTGCCATTGGAGGGACAGGGGTTCGGGAGACCCAGTACTTC. Translating it yields CAIGGTGVRETQYF.

Details on this clonotype: One end of the junction fails to match germline, which may point to a read error. The chain uses TRBV27 and TRBJ2-7; TRBD2 matches 8 bases. Per the germline V gene, CDR1 is MNHEY and CDR2 is SMNVEV (reference sequence). The CDR3 runs to 14 residues. The CDR3 loop is CANSFGGEPYEQYF. Here the CDR3 DNA reads TGTGCCAACAGTTTCGGGGGGGAGCCCTACGAGCAGTACTTC.

This clonotype has more than one count but fewer than ten. The chain employs TRBV9 and TRBJ2-7; a weak D match, TRBD2 (6 bases). CDR1 is SGDLS, CDR2 YYNGEE, per germline. V was shortened by 3 bases and J by 2 bases, with 15 bases between the two germline ends. This CDR3 region has 15 residues. The CDR3 here is CASSAGTELTYEQYF. The DNA for the CDR3 is TGTGCCAGCAGCGCGGGGACTGAACTTACCTACGAGCAGTACTTC. Supplemented by reference TRBV9 and TRBJ2-7, the full variable domain reads DSGVTQTPKHLITATGQRVTLRCSPRSGDLSVYWYQQSLDQGLQFLIQYYNGEERAKGNILERFSAQQFPDLHSELNLSSLELGDSALYFCASSAGTELTYEQYFGPGTRLTVT.

This clonotype was recorded many times. V gene TRBV11-3 combines with J gene TRBJ1-5; tentative D call: TRBD1 (6 bases). The CDR3 is 13 amino acids. Trimming cost V 7 bases and J 7 bases, with 14 bases left between them. CDR1 and CDR2 from the germline V gene are SGHNT and YENEEA. The CDR3 loop is CASNEGGWQPQHF. As DNA, the CDR3 is TGTGCCAGCAATGAGGGGGGATGGCAGCCCCAGCATTTT.

This clonotype was counted only a few times. A much larger clone is a single base away; this may be a read error. V is TRBV12-3 or TRBV12-4 and J is TRBJ2-1; D is perhaps TRBD2 (6 bases). V was shortened by 3 bases and J by 8 bases, with 11 bases between the two germline ends. This CDR3 is 13 amino acids long. Here the CDR3 reads CASSFGGDDEQFF. As DNA, the CDR3 is TGTGCCAGCAGTTTCGGCGGGGACGATGAGCAGTTCTTC.

The chain links TRBV7-3 to TRBJ2-7; 7 bases line up with TRBD2. Trimming removed 5 bases from V and 6 bases from J; junction bases left unmatched: 13. Germline values: CDR1 SGHTA, CDR2 FQGTGA. CDR3 size: 15 residues. The CDR3 sequence: CASSILGGDMTEQYF. CDR3 coding DNA: TGTGCCAGCAGCATTTTGGGGGGGGATATGACCGAGCAGTACTTC. The full variable domain, with the rest looked up from reference TRBV7-3 and TRBJ2-7, is GAGVSQTPSNKVTEKGKYVELRCDPISGHTALYWYRQSLGQGPEFLIYFQGTGAADDSGLPNDRFFAVRPEGSVSTLKIQRTERGDSAVYLCASSILGGDMTEQYFGPGTRLTVT.

This clonotype was picked up many times. This chain links TRBV10-3 with TRBJ2-5, with D uncertain. The CDR3 has 13 amino acids. V lost 2 bases and J 2 bases, leaving 6 bases between the germline ends. Germline CDR1 is ENHRY and CDR2 is SYGVKD. CDR3 residues: CAISEDRQETQYF. In DNA, the CDR3 is TGTGCCATCAGTGAGGACCGACAAGAGACCCAGTACTTC.